This T cell receptor beta chain appears in the sequencing data of a study of blood T cell repertoires in COVID-19. Only in-frame clones appear in the TCRdb table, and some are missing; sequencing was by immunoSEQ multiplex PCR. The sample holds about 320,000 clones, around four fifths seen once. Germline V gene lookup returns CDR1 MGHDK and CDR2 SYGVNS. V lost 5 bases and J 4 bases, leaving 6 bases between the germline ends. The CDR3 is 11 amino acids. This clonotype originated in a woman between 45 and 60 years old with acute or convalescent COVID-19. The sample taken for sequencing was peripheral blood. The gene calls are TRBV25-1 and TRBJ2-7; no clear D gene. DNA for the CDR3: TGTGCCAGCAGTCACGGGTACGAGCAGTACTTC. Encoded protein: CASSHGYEQYF.